The 8 T cell receptor beta chains below were found in one sample sequenced in a study of blood T cell repertoires in COVID-19. The protocol was immunoSEQ multiplex PCR, while the TCRdb copy is restricted to in-frame clones and leaves out a portion. Here the sample spans about 38,000 clones, about 88% being singletons. The sequenced sample was peripheral blood. Receptors originate from an older man with active COVID-19.

This chain connects TRBV2 to TRBJ2-1; D gene ambiguous. V was shortened by 3 bases and J by 5 bases, with 11 bases between the two germline ends. The V gene's germline CDR1 is SNHLY and CDR2 FYNNEI. This CDR3 is built from 14 residues. CDR3 in amino acids: CASSELRRNNEQFF. Here the CDR3 DNA reads TGTGCCAGCAGTGAGTTGCGGAGAAACAATGAGCAGTTCTTC.

About this clone: Other DNA variants within this sample encode the same CDR3. V usage is TRBV4-2 and J usage is TRBJ1-4; a possible D gene is TRBD1 (5 bases). Trimming shortened V by 1 base and J by 4 bases, and 13 bases separated the two germline ends. This CDR3 has 16 residues. CDR1 LGHNA and CDR2 YNFKEQ come from the germline V gene. The CDR3 coding sequence is TGTGCCAGCAGCCAAGGAAGCACAGGATTTAATGAAAAACTGTTTTTT. This sequence encodes CASSQGSTGFNEKLFF.

This clone came up once. This chain joins TRBV9 and TRBJ2-1, with 7 bases that match TRBD2. CDR1 and CDR2 from the germline V gene are SGDLS and YYNGEE. The CDR3 sequence is 16 residues long. V shed 0 bases, J shed 7 bases, and the junction held 10 bases outside the gene matches. CDR3 amino acids: CASSVVSSGNRNEQFF. As DNA, the CDR3 is TGTGCCAGCAGCGTAGTATCTAGCGGCAATAGAAATGAGCAGTTCTTC.

The chain carries TRBV21-1 and TRBJ2-2; the table's D call, TRBD1, was not checked against the DNA. TRBV21-1 is termed a pseudogene. The CDR3 loop spans 22 amino acids. In nucleotides, the CDR3 is TGTGCCAGCAGCAATGGTCGAGACAGGGGGCGCGCTTGGGGAGGGGATACCGGGGAGCTGTTTTTT. Translating gives CASSNGRDRGRAWGGDTGELFF.

The rearrangement links TRBV6-2 or TRBV6-3 to TRBJ2-1, with 10 bases lining up with TRBD1. The CDR3 totals 14 residues. The ends lost 5 bases at V and 8 bases at J; junction bases unmatched: 6. CDR1 is MNHEY, CDR2 SVGEGT, per germline. CDR3 bases: TGTGCCAGCAGTCCGGGACAGGGGTTCGATGAGCAGTTCTTC. It is translated as CASSPGQGFDEQFF.

The chain uses TRBV14 and TRBJ2-5; TRBD2 matches 8 bases. The germline V gene encodes CDR1 SGHDN and CDR2 FVKESK. CDR3 length equals 15 residues. The trim removed 7 bases at V and 5 bases at J, leaving 12 bases unmatched. DNA of the CDR3: TGTGCCAGCACCGTCGCGGGGGGATCGATGGAGACCCAGTACTTC. Its translation: CASTVAGGSMETQYF. The whole variable domain, filled in from reference TRBV14 and TRBJ2-5, reads EAGVTQFPSHSVIEKGQTVTLRCDPISGHDNLYWYRRVMGKEIKFLLHFVKESKQDESGMPNNRFLAERTGGTYSTLKVQPAELEDSGVYFCASTVAGGSMETQYFGPGTRLLVL.

This chain links TRBV6-5 with TRBJ2-7; D remains ambiguous. The CDR3 sequence is 14 residues long. Per the germline V gene, CDR1 is MNHEY and CDR2 is SVGAGI. V shed 2 bases and J shed 2 bases, with 10 bases lying between them. CDR3 protein: CASSYGGSAYEQYF. For the CDR3, the DNA is TGTGCCAGCAGTTACGGTGGCAGCGCCTACGAGCAGTACTTC.

The chain uses TRBV7-2 and TRBJ2-6; 9 bases are shared with TRBD2. The CDR3 is 17 residues long. From germline, CDR1 is SGHTA and CDR2 FQGNSA. Trimming at V came to 2 bases and at J to 3 bases, leaving 5 bases not matched to a gene. The CDR3 nucleotides are TGTGCCAGCAGCTTACTAGCGGGAAGGGTTGGGGCCAACGTCCTGACTTTC. Protein: CASSLLAGRVGANVLTF. The full variable domain, with the rest looked up from reference TRBV7-2 and TRBJ2-6, is GAGVSQSPSNKVTEKGKDVELRCDPISGHTALYWYRQSLGQGLEFLIYFQGNSAPDKSGLPSDRFSAERTGGSVSTLTIQRTQQEDSAVYLCASSLLAGRVGANVLTFGAGSRLTVL.